This T cell receptor (beta chain) was obtained from a study of shared clonotypes between healthy human individuals. Template amounts of around 310 ng DNA, tens of thousands of T cell genomes, were employed in unsorted PBMC replicate PCRs. Repertoires were generated with immunoSEQ multiplex PCR, while TCRdb's copy carries only in-frame clones and drops some. The sample shows some 500,000 clones, more than 70% of them seen only once. Trimming stripped 10 bases from V and 2 bases from J, with 15 bases between. The CDR3 has 14 amino acids. CDR1 and CDR2 from the germline V gene are ENHRY and SYGVKD. This clone was found a few times. All of the donors resided in Nashville, Tennessee, and each was a Caucasian adult.

The sequenced sample consisted of PBMCs. This clonotype was obtained from a woman aged 40 to 55 in good health. Some clones in this sample may be carry-over from other donors' samples. The chain uses TRBV10-3 and TRBJ1-5; D might be TRBD1 (5 bases). The CDR3 nucleotides are TGTGCCACCAAGGGGCGGGAGGGCAATCAGCCCCAGCATTTT. Translation gives CATKGREGNQPQHF.